The sequence of this T cell receptor (beta chain) was determined in a study of OX40 agonist ivuxolimab in advanced cancers. Study in general: Dose-escalation patients suffered from hepatocellular carcinoma, melanoma, renal cell or head and neck cancer. Study-level findings and limits: Researchers report that CD8+ T cells had, on average, more expanded clones than CD4+. Low clonal expansion, among the lowest seen, marked partial responders at 0.1-3.0 mg/kg.

Here immunoSEQ multiplex PCR was the method, and the copy in TCRdb shows in-frame clones only, minus some. The sample includes about 94,000 clones, 90% to 95% of them seen just once. Trimming cost V 5 bases and J 7 bases, with 10 bases left between them. This CDR3 has 12 residues. The germline gives CDR1 MDHEN, CDR2 SYDVKM. Autoimmune disease history or systemic immunosuppression disqualified patients. Regarding this clone: Antigen: not known.

The sample here was CD4+ or CD8+ T cells sorted from blood, taken in a trial of the OX40 agonist ivuxolimab. V gene TRBV28 combines with J gene TRBJ2-3; D is uncertain. This clonotype originated in an adult with an advanced solid tumor such as melanoma, head and neck, liver or kidney cancer. CDR3 nucleotides: TGTGCCAGCAGTCTACGGAGTTATACGCAGTATTTT. This sequence encodes CASSLRSYTQYF.